What follows are 14 T cell receptor beta chains derived from one specimen sequenced in a study of blood T cells in healthy people across ages. The authors ran a second PCR of about 6 to 11 cycles using a sample-barcoded 5' primer and a J-beta primer mix. Via MiXCR, TCRdb re-called the 5' RACE reads, giving one row per CDR3 protein. The data show about 800,000 distinct CDR3 sequences, with roughly 50% seen just once and 22% held by the top ten. The specimen sequenced was blood. These TCRs come from a man aged 30 to 45 in good health.

This rearrangement joins TRBV12-3 or TRBV12-4 to TRBJ2-5, with a weak D call TRBD2 (6 bases). CDR3 length: 13 residues. V was shortened by 10 bases and J by 11 bases, with 23 bases between the two germline ends. The CDR3 reads CAIRVAAEKEQYF. CDR3 coding DNA: TGTGCCATCAGGGTAGCGGCAGAGAAGGAGCAGTACTTC.

The chain employs TRBV20-1 and TRBJ2-5, with 7 bases that match TRBD1. Germline-derived CDR1 and CDR2 are DFQATT and SNEGSKA (reference sequence). CDR3 length: 12 residues. V was clipped by 5 bases and J by 7 bases; unmatched bases: 7. The CDR3 DNA is TGCAGTGCTCGACAGGGAATGGGGACCCAGTACTTC. It specifies CSARQGMGTQYF.

The chain links TRBV10-3 to TRBJ2-1; no firm D call. Germline V gene lookup returns CDR1 ENHRY and CDR2 SYGVKD. V was shortened by 2 bases and J by 6 bases, with 2 bases between the two germline ends. The length of the CDR3 is 11 residues. The CDR3 here is CAISEGNEQFF. The CDR3 region has the DNA TGTGCCATCAGTGAGGGCAATGAGCAGTTCTTC.

V gene TRBV4-2 combines with J gene TRBJ1-1; 7 bases match TRBD1. V lost 3 bases, J lost 8 bases, and 9 bases stayed unmatched. The CDR3 sequence is 14 residues long. The germline V gene has CDR1 LGHNA and CDR2 YNFKEQ. As DNA, the CDR3 is TGTGCCAGCAGCCACCCCGATCGGGACAGAGAAGCTTTCTTT. This codes for CASSHPDRDREAFF.

In its sample, this clonotype was seen a few times. J is TRBJ1-1 and V is TRBV25-1; a weak D match, TRBD1 (6 bases). V was pared by 6 bases and J by 5 bases, with 10 bases between. This CDR3 has 12 residues. Germline CDR1 MGHDK, CDR2 SYGVNS. The CDR3 sequence is CASSYTGTEAFF. The CDR3 DNA follows: TGTGCCAGCAGCTATACAGGGACTGAAGCTTTCTTT. Using reference TRBV25-1 and TRBJ1-1 for the parts outside the CDR3, the full variable domain is EADIYQTPRYLVIGTGKKITLECSQTMGHDKMYWYQQDPGMELHLIHYSYGVNSTEKGDLSSESTVSRIRTEHFPLTLESARPSHTSQYLCASSYTGTEAFFGQGTRLTVV.

V usage is TRBV20-1 and J usage is TRBJ2-7; D not resolved. Trimming shortened V by 4 bases and J by 2 bases, and 12 bases separated the two germline ends. CDR1 is DFQATT and CDR2 is SNEGSKA in the germline V gene (reference sequence). This CDR3 comprises 13 residues. The CDR3 here is CSATETLPYEQYF. CDR3 DNA sequence: TGCAGTGCTACTGAAACTTTACCCTACGAGCAGTACTTC.

To note about this clonotype: At one end the junction does not follow the germline gene, possibly because of a read error. For the CDR3, the DNA is TGCGGTGCTAGAGAACCGGAGAGGAGCTCCTACGAGCAGTACTTC. Its protein product is CGAREPERSSYEQYF. V gene TRBV20-1 combines with J gene TRBJ2-7; D uncertain. Germline V gives CDR1 DFQATT, CDR2 SNEGSKA (reference sequence). The length of the CDR3 is 15 residues.

This clonotype was detected a few times. The V gene is TRBV28, the J gene TRBJ2-5, with D unresolved. Trimming shortened V by 5 bases and J by 1 base, and 5 bases separated the two germline ends. This CDR3 has 12 residues. Germline CDR1 reads MDHEN; CDR2 reads SYDVKM. In DNA, the CDR3 is TGTGCCAGCAGTAATCCCCAAGAGACCCAGTACTTC. Its protein is CASSNPQETQYF.

The V gene is TRBV6-2 or TRBV6-3, the J gene TRBJ2-1; 7 bases agree with TRBD2. V shed 0 bases, J shed 0 bases, and the junction held 8 bases outside the gene matches. In germline, CDR1 is MNHEY, CDR2 SVGEGT. This CDR3 has 18 amino acids. The CDR3 loop reads CASSYSREGRGSYNEQFF. The CDR3, as DNA: TGTGCCAGCAGTTACTCGAGGGAGGGGAGAGGCTCCTACAATGAGCAGTTCTTC.

This clonotype was found once. This sequence joins TRBV29-1 and TRBJ2-1; perhaps TRBD2 as D (6 bases). CDR3 length: 12 amino acids. Germline V lookup: CDR1 SQVTM, CDR2 ANQGSEA. V was trimmed by 5 bases and J by 6 bases, leaving 11 bases between them. In DNA, the CDR3 is TGCAGCGTTCAGACTAGTCGCAATGAGCAGTTCTTC. Its protein product is CSVQTSRNEQFF.

In DNA, the CDR3 is TGCAGTGCTAGAGAGGACAGGTGGGGCTACGAGCAGTACTTC. Encoded protein: CSAREDRWGYEQYF. The V and J genes are TRBV20-1 and TRBJ2-7; 7 bases agree with TRBD1. CDR1 is DFQATT, CDR2 SNEGSKA, per germline (reference sequence). Germline trimming cut 0 bases from V and 3 bases from J; bases unmatched to any gene: 5. CDR3 size: 14 residues.

In its sample, this clonotype was seen many times. This chain joins TRBV7-2 and TRBJ2-7; D is ambiguous. The V end lost 0 bases, the J end lost 0 bases, and 6 bases lay between the germline ends. This CDR3 is built from 14 residues. CDR1 SGHTA and CDR2 FQGNSA come from the germline V gene. CDR3 sequence: CASSLAGSSYEQYF. As DNA, the CDR3 is TGTGCCAGCAGCTTAGCAGGCAGCTCCTACGAGCAGTACTTC.

This clonotype was detected ten times or more. The chain carries TRBV6-6 and TRBJ1-2; D gene unclear. The germline CDR1 and CDR2 sequences are MNHNY and SVGAGI (reference sequence). This CDR3 comprises 13 residues. Trimming removed 7 bases from V and 4 bases from J, with 13 bases in between. The DNA for the CDR3 is TGTGCCAGCAATCAGCCGCTAGCCTATGGCTACACCTTC. This codes for CASNQPLAYGYTF.

The rearrangement uses TRBV2 and TRBJ2-5; D may correspond to TRBD1 or TRBD2 (5 bases each). The germline CDR1 and CDR2 sequences are SNHLY and FYNNEI. CDR3 length: 15 residues. Trimming took 6 bases from V and 5 from J, leaving 19 bases between them. The CDR3, as DNA: TGTGCCAGCAGCGCCCTAGTCGGGGCCTCGGAGACCCAGTACTTC. It is translated as CASSALVGASETQYF.